These T cell receptor beta chains were read from a single sample in a study of blood T cell repertoires in COVID-19. TCRdb keeps only in-frame clones here, not all; method: immunoSEQ multiplex PCR. The sample records some 50,000 clones, approximately 87% being singletons. The sample was peripheral blood. Receptors originate from a man aged 50-60 years with acute or convalescent COVID-19. Each CDR3 is given with its conserved first and last residue. The D gene is left open where the match is weak. A row's size may be missing; if present it is once, few, many or a size class.

>TRBD1|.|TRBV7-3|TRBJ1-3
CASSQGDSGNTIYF
TGTGCCAGCAGTCAGGGGGACTCTGGAAACACCATATATTTT
>.|once|TRBV12-3/TRBV12-4|TRBJ2-5
CASSFSRAETQYF
TGTGCCAGCAGTTTTTCCAGGGCGGAGACCCAGTACTTC
>.|.|TRBV28|TRBJ2-4
CASSLVPAENIQYF
TGTGCCAGCAGTTTGGTTCCAGCGGAAAACATTCAGTACTTC
>TRBD1|few|TRBV2|TRBJ1-6
CARTGQGNSPLHF
TGTGCCAGAACGGGACAGGGGAATTCACCCCTCCACTTT
>.|once|TRBV9|TRBJ1-2
CASSAGLSLYGYTF
TGTGCCAGCAGCGCAGGACTGTCTCTCTATGGCTACACCTTC
>TRBD1|.|TRBV7-9|TRBJ1-5
CASSRDRGSGPQHF
TGTGCCAGCAGCCGTGACAGGGGAAGTGGGCCCCAGCATTTT
>.|.|TRBV12-3/TRBV12-4|TRBJ1-1
CASSLTGETEAFF
TGTGCCAGCAGTCTAACGGGGGAAACTGAAGCTTTCTTT
>.|.|TRBV11-2|TRBJ2-7
CASSPRAYEQYF
TGTGCCAGCAGCCCTCGGGCCTACGAGCAGTACTTC
>.|few|TRBV7-9|TRBJ2-7
CASSLQTYEQYF
TGTGCCAGCAGCTTACAGACCTACGAGCAGTACTTC
>.|.|TRBV10-3|TRBJ2-1
CAISESTVGADNEQFF
TGTGCCATCAGTGAGTCGACGGTGGGAGCGGACAATGAGCAGTTCTTC
>.|.|TRBV19|TRBJ1-5
CASSVKEF
TGTGCCAGTAGTGTCAAGGAGTTT
>.|.|TRBV10-1|TRBJ1-4
CASSEGSEGNEKLFF
TGCGCCAGCAGTGAAGGTTCAGAGGGTAATGAAAAACTGTTTTTT
>.|.|TRBV4-1|TRBJ1-4
CASSQGIRGGRATNEKLFF
TGCGCCAGCAGCCAGGGTATCAGGGGTGGGAGGGCAACTAATGAAAAACTGTTTTTT
>.|.|TRBV2|TRBJ1-5
CASSPYRDQPQHF
TGTGCCAGCAGTCCCTACAGGGATCAGCCCCAGCATTTT
>TRBD2|.|TRBV3-1/TRBV3-2|TRBJ2-3
CASSQFSGGVTDTQYF
TGTGCCAGCAGCCAATTTAGCGGGGGGGTGACAGATACGCAGTATTTT
>TRBD1|medium-sized|TRBV11-2|TRBJ2-7
CASSGDRGPYEQYF
TGTGCCAGCAGCGGAGACAGGGGACCCTACGAGCAGTACTTC
>.|.|TRBV27|TRBJ1-1
CASSLSGVGQWAFF
TGTGCCAGCAGTTTATCCGGGGTCGGCCAATGGGCTTTCTTT
>.|.|TRBV5-1|TRBJ1-2
CASSLPGNYGYTF
TGCGCCAGCAGCTTGCCAGGGAACTATGGCTACACCTTC
>.|.|TRBV7-8|TRBJ1-1
CASSRVSTAGGSTEAFF
TGTGCCAGCAGCCGGGTCTCAACGGCGGGTGGGAGTACTGAAGCTTTCTTT
>TRBD2|.|TRBV19|TRBJ2-1
CASSIETGTSGSNEQFF
TGTGCCAGTAGTATAGAGACCGGGACTAGCGGGAGTAATGAGCAGTTCTTC
>TRBD2|.|TRBV24-1|TRBJ2-5
CATSDGTRAYETQYF
TGTGCCACCAGTGATGGGACTAGAGCGTACGAGACCCAGTACTTC
>.|.|TRBV7-9|TRBJ1-1
CASSFGQTTEAFF
TGTGCCAGCAGCTTCGGACAGACAACTGAAGCTTTCTTT
>TRBD1|.|TRBV11-2|TRBJ2-7
CASSLGTGRTVEQYF
TGTGCCAGCAGCTTAGGGACAGGGAGGACTGTAGAGCAGTACTTC
>TRBD1|.|TRBV14|TRBJ2-3
CASSPGQGGSTQYF
TGTGCCAGCAGCCCTGGACAGGGGGGCTCTACGCAGTATTTT
>.|.|TRBV6-2/TRBV6-3|TRBJ1-5
CASSYRGMSNQPQHF
TGTGCCAGCAGTTACAGGGGGATGAGCAATCAGCCCCAGCATTTT
>TRBD2|.|TRBV27|TRBJ2-1
CASSYVGTSGTDEQFF
TGTGCCAGCAGTTACGTTGGGACTAGCGGGACAGATGAGCAGTTCTTC
>.|.|TRBV3-1/TRBV3-2|TRBJ2-1
CASSQDIHNEQFF
TGTGCCAGCAGCCAAGATATCCACAATGAGCAGTTCTTC
>TRBD2|.|TRBV3-1/TRBV3-2|TRBJ2-1
CASSQGNGRTSSYNEQFF
TGTGCCAGCAGCCAAGGGAACGGGAGGACGAGCTCCTACAATGAGCAGTTCTTC
>TRBD2|.|TRBV9|TRBJ2-1
CASSRGTSDYNEQFF
TGTGCCAGCAGCCGAGGGACTAGCGACTACAATGAGCAGTTCTTC
>TRBD1|.|TRBV5-5|TRBJ1-5
CASSPDRGQEPQHF
TGTGCCAGCAGCCCAGACAGGGGTCAGGAGCCCCAGCATTTT
>.|.|TRBV7-9|TRBJ2-2
CASSPRVDTGELFF
TGTGCCAGCAGCCCCAGGGTCGACACCGGGGAGCTGTTTTTT
>TRBD1|.|TRBV4-1|TRBJ1-2
CASSQDYRGLTDGYTF
TGCGCCAGCAGCCAAGACTACAGGGGGCTGACAGATGGCTACACCTTC
>.|.|TRBV28|TRBJ1-4
CASSDQTLTNEKLFF
TGTGCCAGCAGTGATCAGACATTAACTAATGAAAAACTGTTTTTT
>.|.|TRBV10-3|TRBJ1-3
CATLTGTLGNTIYF
TGTGCCACCCTAACCGGGACACTAGGAAACACCATATATTTT
>TRBD2|.|TRBV5-8|TRBJ2-3
CASSPGTGGGTDTQYF
TGTGCCAGCAGCCCGGGCACGGGGGGGGGCACAGATACGCAGTATTTT
>TRBD2|.|TRBV9|TRBJ2-3
CASSAGTSGSTDTQYF
TGTGCCAGCAGCGCGGGGACTAGCGGGAGCACAGATACGCAGTATTTT
>.|.|TRBV25-1|TRBJ2-7
CASSRSYEQYF
TGTGCCAGCAGTCGGTCCTACGAGCAGTACTTC
>TRBD1|.|TRBV27|TRBJ1-5
CASSPGQGQPQHF
TGTGCCAGCAGCCCCGGACAGGGCCAGCCCCAGCATTTT
>.|.|TRBV14|TRBJ2-7
CASSLGVEQYF
TGTGCCAGCAGCCTAGGGGTCGAGCAGTACTTC
>.|.|TRBV14|TRBJ1-1
CASSLQGNTEAFF
TGTGCCAGCAGCCTACAGGGGAACACTGAAGCTTTCTTT
>.|.|TRBV3-1/TRBV3-2|TRBJ2-4
CASSLGAVAKNIQYF
TGTGCCAGCAGCCTGGGAGCCGTGGCCAAAAACATTCAGTACTTC
>.|few|TRBV24-1|TRBJ2-2
CATSSQNTGELFF
TGTGCCACCAGTTCCCAAAACACCGGGGAGCTGTTTTTT
>TRBD1|.|TRBV3-1/TRBV3-2|TRBJ1-6
CASSQIQTGPSPLHF
TGTGCCAGCAGCCAAATCCAGACAGGGCCTTCACCCCTCCACTTT
>TRBD2|.|TRBV5-6|TRBJ2-1
CASTGGFGSSYNEQFF
TGTGCCAGCACCGGGGGGTTCGGGAGCTCCTACAATGAGCAGTTCTTC
>TRBD2|.|TRBV18|TRBJ2-1
CASSLLAGAKYNEQFF
TGTGCCAGCTCACTGTTAGCGGGAGCGAAATACAATGAGCAGTTCTTC
>TRBD2|.|TRBV5-1|TRBJ2-7
CASSLEGLGTGEQYF
TGCGCCAGCAGCTTGGAGGGACTAGGTACCGGCGAGCAGTACTTC
>.|.|TRBV12-5|TRBJ1-1
CASGLHTNTEAFF
TGTGCTAGTGGTTTGCACACGAACACTGAAGCTTTCTTT
>TRBD1|once|TRBV11-3|TRBJ2-5
CASSLPGQGGKTQYF
TGTGCCAGCAGCTTGCCGGGACAGGGGGGGAAGACCCAGTACTTC
>.|.|TRBV7-9|TRBJ1-3
CASSFRAGNTIYF
TGTGCCAGCAGCTTCAGGGCTGGAAACACCATATATTTT
>.|.|TRBV2|TRBJ2-2
CASSLISGTHPRTGELFF
TGTGCCAGCAGCTTGATTTCCGGGACTCATCCTCGTACCGGGGAGCTGTTTTTT
>.|.|TRBV12-5|TRBJ1-4
CASGSTGDFGEKLFF
TGTGCTAGTGGTTCCACGGGGGATTTTGGGGAAAAACTGTTTTTT